What follows are 18 T cell receptor beta chains derived from one specimen sequenced in a study of T cell repertoires in cytomegalovirus infection. TCRdb re-derived calls from the reads in MiXCR, one entry per CDR3 protein. In the table there are fewer than 400,000 distinct CDR3 sequences, around 18% of which are singletons. The specimen sequenced was PBMCs. The receptors were gathered from a human donor in good health (CMV status not recorded). Some clones in this sample may be carry-over from other donors' samples.

This clonotype was picked up a small number of times. The V gene is TRBV19, the J gene TRBJ2-3, with D hard to call. In germline, CDR1 is LNHDA, CDR2 SQIVND (reference sequence). Trimming removed 6 bases at V and 0 bases at J, with 10 bases between. The CDR3 is 14 amino acids. The CDR3 spells CASRVSVSTDTQYF. The CDR3 DNA sequence: TGTGCCAGTAGGGTGAGCGTTAGCACAGATACGCAGTATTTT.

At least ten counts were recorded for this clonotype. The V gene is TRBV7-2, the J gene TRBJ2-5; no clear D. The CDR3 runs to 12 residues. V was trimmed by 2 bases and J by 1 base, leaving 2 bases between them. Germline V gene sequence: CDR1 SGHTA, CDR2 FQGNSA. The CDR3 here is CASSLIQETQYF. The CDR3 nucleotides read TGTGCCAGCAGCTTAATCCAAGAGACCCAGTACTTC.

Many counts were recorded for this clonotype. The rearrangement links TRBV7-2 to TRBJ2-4; possible D gene TRBD2, 6 bases. Germline lookup yields CDR1 SGHTA and CDR2 FQGNSA. Deletions cut 4 bases from V and 5 bases from J, with 21 bases between. This CDR3 is built from 17 residues. Written as DNA, the CDR3 is TGTGCCAGCAGCTCCAGATTCGGAGGGGCAGCGGAAAACATTCAGTACTTC. Translated, it gives CASSSRFGGAAENIQYF.

The gene calls are TRBV2 and TRBJ1-1; D might be TRBD1 (6 bases). The CDR3 contains 15 residues. V was pared by 5 bases and J by 7 bases, with 20 bases between. Germline-derived CDR1 and CDR2 are SNHLY and FYNNEI. In DNA form, the CDR3 reads TGTGCCAGCAGTCTTCAGGGGCAGGGGCGGAATGAAGCTTTCTTT. Its translation is CASSLQGQGRNEAFF.

The chain carries TRBV6-2 or TRBV6-3 and TRBJ2-3; 11 bases map to TRBD2. The CDR3 length is 17 residues. The J segment lost 6 bases and the V segment lost 7 bases, leaving 15 bases of the junction unmatched. Germline assignment: CDR1 MNHEY and CDR2 SVGEGT. This CDR3 reads CASMVAASGGQGDTQYF. In DNA, the CDR3 is TGTGCCAGCATGGTGGCCGCTAGCGGGGGGCAAGGGGATACGCAGTATTTT.

The V gene is TRBV15, the J gene TRBJ1-4; tentative D call: TRBD1 (6 bases). Germline CDR1 is LNHNV and CDR2 is YYDKDF (reference sequence). Trimming removed 6 bases from V and 0 bases from J, with 11 bases in between. The CDR3 loop spans 15 amino acids. CDR3 in DNA: TGTGCCACCAGGGGGGCCGACCCAACTAATGAAAAACTGTTTTTT. Translated, it gives CATRGADPTNEKLFF.

This clonotype showed up many times. The chain uses TRBV7-2 and TRBJ2-1; 11 positions agree with TRBD2. Germline V gene lookup returns CDR1 SGHTA and CDR2 FQGNSA. The CDR3 runs to 16 residues. V lost 5 bases to trimming and J lost 7 bases; unmatched junction nucleotides: 10. Here the CDR3 DNA reads TGTGCCAGCAGCATCCATAGCGGGGGGGCCATAAATGAGCAGTTCTTC. Its protein product is CASSIHSGGAINEQFF.

The chain couples TRBV12-3 or TRBV12-4 to TRBJ2-1, with TRBD2 as a possible D gene (5 bases). V lost 6 bases and J lost 7, with 13 bases in between. The CDR3 extends over 13 amino acids. The CDR3 loop reads CASSSGLKNEQFF. The CDR3 DNA reads TGTGCCAGCAGCTCCGGACTTAAAAATGAGCAGTTCTTC.

This clonotype was seen more than once but under ten times. The V and J genes are TRBV20-1 and TRBJ2-3; possibly TRBD2 for D (7 bases). The V end was cut by 5 bases, the J end by 4 bases, with 22 bases between. CDR1 and CDR2 from the germline V gene are DFQATT and SNEGSKA (reference sequence). The CDR3 runs 16 residues. CDR3 DNA sequence: TGCAGTGCTGCCCTCCTCACGGGGGGCTCCGCAGATACGCAGTATTTT. Translation gives CSAALLTGGSADTQYF.

There are many counts of this clonotype. The rearrangement uses TRBV7-2 and TRBJ1-2; D is unresolved. The CDR3 runs to 12 residues. Germline V lookup: CDR1 SGHTA, CDR2 FQGNSA. V lost 1 base and J 8 bases, leaving 8 bases between the germline ends. This CDR3 is CASSLDSSGYTF. CDR3 DNA: TGTGCCAGCAGCTTAGACAGCAGCGGCTACACCTTC.

The sample holds a few counts of this clonotype. The chain carries TRBV2 and TRBJ2-7; no firm D call. Between the trimmed V and J ends, which lost 6 bases and 3 bases, there was a span of 9 bases. Looked up from germline, CDR1 is SNHLY and CDR2 is FYNNEI. This CDR3 has 12 residues. In nucleotides, the CDR3 is TGTGCCAGCAGGGGAAGATACTACGAGCAGTACTTC. Its protein is CASRGRYYEQYF. Combining the CDR3 with reference TRBV2 and TRBJ2-7 gives the whole variable domain EPEVTQTPSHQVTQMGQEVILRCVPISNHLYFYWYRQILGQKVEFLVSFYNNEISEKSEIFDDQFSVERPDGSNFTLKIRSTKLEDSAMYFCASRGRYYEQYFGPGTRLTVT.

In its sample, this clonotype was seen a few times. The V and J genes are TRBV12-3 or TRBV12-4 and TRBJ1-5; D ambiguous. V lost 3 bases and J lost 7, with 10 bases in between. The CDR3 is 13 residues long. The CDR3 protein is CASSFAQNQPQHF. The CDR3 DNA is TGTGCCAGCAGTTTTGCTCAAAACCAGCCCCAGCATTTT.

This clonotype came up many times. The chain links TRBV7-9 to TRBJ2-3; 7 positions agree with TRBD2. Germline V gene lookup returns CDR1 SEHNR and CDR2 FQNEAQ (reference sequence). The CDR3 consists of 16 residues. The V gene end was trimmed by 5 bases and the J gene end by 4 bases; junction bases not matched to a gene: 12. This chain's CDR3 is CASSPPLGAGADTQYF. The CDR3 DNA reads TGTGCCAGCAGCCCACCACTTGGGGCGGGGGCAGATACGCAGTATTTT.

This clonotype was detected only once. A read error is possible here, since a much larger clone lies one base away. This chain connects TRBV6-5 to TRBJ2-5; D may correspond to TRBD1 or TRBD2 (6 bases each). This CDR3 has 13 residues. CDR1 MNHEY and CDR2 SVGAGI come from the germline V gene. With 6 bases removed from V and 6 bases from J, the gap between germline ends came to 14 bases. The CDR3 nucleotides read TGTGCCAGCAGCGTCAGGGGCGGGAAGACCCAGTACTTC. Translating it yields CASSVRGGKTQYF.

This chain connects TRBV20-1 to TRBJ2-3; 7 nucleotides line up with TRBD2. CDR1 is DFQATT and CDR2 is SNEGSKA in the germline V gene (reference sequence). CDR3 length equals 14 residues. With 1 base clipped from V and 4 bases from J, the junction kept 5 bases outside the gene matches. CDR3 bases: TGCAGTGCTAGAGTTGGCGGGGGATCAGATACGCAGTATTTT. It codes for CSARVGGGSDTQYF.

This clonotype was seen many times. V is TRBV7-8 and J is TRBJ2-5; 11 positions agree with TRBD2. After removal of 5 bases from V and 9 bases from J, the junction contained 11 bases not matched to a gene. From germline, CDR1 is SGHVS and CDR2 FQNEAQ. The CDR3 contains 15 residues. For the CDR3, the DNA is TGTGCCAGCAGCGCACGCCCGGGACTAGCGGTGGCCCAGTACTTC. This translates into CASSARPGLAVAQYF.

V usage is TRBV2 and J usage is TRBJ1-1, with 10 bases that match TRBD1. The junction had 4 bases not matched to a gene; V was cut back by 3 bases and J by 3 bases. CDR1 is SNHLY and CDR2 is FYNNEI in the germline V gene. The CDR3 extends over 15 amino acids. CDR3 protein: CASSEMTGGYTEAFF. The CDR3 nucleotides read TGTGCCAGCAGTGAGATGACAGGGGGCTACACTGAAGCTTTCTTT.

This clonotype was counted ten times or more. The CDR3 spells CASSPWGSNQPQHF. CDR3 DNA: TGTGCCAGTAGCCCCTGGGGGAGCAATCAGCCCCAGCATTTT. V and J are TRBV19 and TRBJ1-5; D perhaps matches TRBD1 (5 bases). V lost 6 bases, J lost 1 base, and 10 bases lay in between. CDR1 and CDR2 from the germline V gene are LNHDA and SQIVND (reference sequence). This CDR3 is 14 amino acids long.